This TCR beta chain was retrieved from a study of PD-L1 blockade in urothelial cancer. Study context: Analysis of blood occurred 3 weeks (second dose) and 6 weeks after treatment start.

Germline V lookup: CDR1 GTSNPN, CDR2 SVGIG (reference sequence). CDR3 size: 11 residues. V dropped 1 base and J dropped 9 bases, with 8 bases sitting between them. Here immunoSEQ multiplex PCR was the method, and the copy in TCRdb shows in-frame clones only, minus some. The data show some 90,000 clones, around 90% seen once. As for time point: pretreatment peripheral blood. The sequence was obtained from a woman at least 80 years old with urothelial cancer. The rearrangement uses TRBV30 and TRBJ2-3; TRBD1 might be the D (6 bases). Sequences were derived from PBMCs, sampled around atezolizumab (anti-PD-L1) treatment. As DNA, the CDR3 is TGTGCCTGGAGTGATCAGGGGACGCAGTATTTT. Its protein is CAWSDQGTQYF.